This TCR beta chain was recorded in a study of OX40 agonist ivuxolimab in advanced cancers. Clones were read by immunoSEQ multiplex PCR, and TCRdb kept only the in-frame ones, dropping some. The table includes around 80,000 clones, about 86% detected once. The CDR3 runs to 14 residues. Germline CDR1 and CDR2: SGHKS and YYEKEE (reference sequence). Trimming took 4 bases from V and 4 from J, leaving 14 bases between them. This specimen consisted of CD4+ or CD8+ T cells sorted from blood, obtained in a trial of the OX40 agonist ivuxolimab. The sequence was collected from an adult with an advanced solid tumor such as melanoma, head and neck, liver or kidney cancer. The chain employs TRBV5-5 and TRBJ1-2; the D gene is possibly TRBD1 (5 bases). The CDR3 region has the DNA TGTGCCAGCAGCCCGGGGGTGGGGAGCTATGGCTACACCTTC. Translating gives CASSPGVGSYGYTF.